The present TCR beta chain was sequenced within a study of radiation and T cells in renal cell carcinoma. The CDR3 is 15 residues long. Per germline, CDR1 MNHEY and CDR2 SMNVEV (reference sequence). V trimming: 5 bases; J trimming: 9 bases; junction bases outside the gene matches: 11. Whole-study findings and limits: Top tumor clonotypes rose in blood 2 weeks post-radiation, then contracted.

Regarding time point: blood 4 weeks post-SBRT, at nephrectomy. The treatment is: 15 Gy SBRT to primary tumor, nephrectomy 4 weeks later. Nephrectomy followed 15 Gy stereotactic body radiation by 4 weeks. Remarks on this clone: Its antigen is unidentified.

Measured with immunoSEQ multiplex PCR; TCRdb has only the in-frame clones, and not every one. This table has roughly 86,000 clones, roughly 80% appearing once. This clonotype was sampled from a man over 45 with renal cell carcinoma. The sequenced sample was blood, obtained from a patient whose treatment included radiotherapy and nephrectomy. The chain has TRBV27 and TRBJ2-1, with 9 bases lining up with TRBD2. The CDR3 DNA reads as TGTGCCAGCAGTCAGCCGGGACTAGCCGTCGGTGAGCAGTTCTTC. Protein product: CASSQPGLAVGEQFF.